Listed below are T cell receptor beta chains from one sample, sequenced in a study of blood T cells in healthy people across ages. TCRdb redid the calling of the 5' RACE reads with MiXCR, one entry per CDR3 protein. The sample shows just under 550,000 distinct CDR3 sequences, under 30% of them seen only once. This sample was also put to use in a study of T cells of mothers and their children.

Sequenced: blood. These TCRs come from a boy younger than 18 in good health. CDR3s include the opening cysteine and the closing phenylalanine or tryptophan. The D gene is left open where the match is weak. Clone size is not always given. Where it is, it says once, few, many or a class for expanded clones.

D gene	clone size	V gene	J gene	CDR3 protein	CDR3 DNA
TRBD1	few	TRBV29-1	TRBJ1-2	CSVEQGADGYTF	TGCAGCGTTGAACAGGGGGCTGATGGCTACACCTTC
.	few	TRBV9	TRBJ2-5	CASSVAPKGETQYF	TGTGCCAGCAGCGTGGCTCCCAAAGGGGAGACCCAGTACTTC
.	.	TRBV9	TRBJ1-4	CASSATGIIGVKLVF	TGTGCCAGCAGCGCCACAGGGATAATTGGTGTGAAACTGGTTTTT
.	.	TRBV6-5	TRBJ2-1	CASTSFGSYNEQFF	TGTGCCAGTACTTCCTTTGGCTCCTACAATGAGCAGTTCTTC
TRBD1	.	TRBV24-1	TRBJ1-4	CATSDQGAEEKLFF	TGTGCCACCAGTGATCAGGGGGCTGAAGAAAAACTGTTTTTT
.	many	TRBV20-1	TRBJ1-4	CSASQKNEKLFF	TGCAGTGCTAGCCAGAAGAATGAAAAACTGTTTTTT
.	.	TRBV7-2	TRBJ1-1	CASSLAGAMNTEAFF	TGTGCCAGCAGCTTAGCGGGGGCGATGAACACTGAAGCTTTCTTT
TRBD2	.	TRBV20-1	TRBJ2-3	CSAMRAGVTDTQYF	TGCAGTGCTATGAGAGCGGGGGTCACAGATACGCAGTATTTT
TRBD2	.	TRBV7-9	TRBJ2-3	CASSALAGLGDTQYF	TGTGCCAGCAGCGCCCTAGCGGGGTTGGGCGATACGCAGTATTTT
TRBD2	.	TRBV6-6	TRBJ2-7	CASSDPGGSYEQYF	TGTGCCAGCAGTGACCCGGGGGGTTCCTACGAGCAGTACTTC
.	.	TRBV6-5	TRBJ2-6	CASSSVWGSGANVLTF	TGTGCCAGCAGTAGCGTCTGGGGCTCTGGGGCCAACGTCCTGACTTTC
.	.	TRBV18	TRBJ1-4	CASSLLLEEKLFF	TGTGCCAGCTCACTTTTATTGGAGGAAAAACTGTTTTTT
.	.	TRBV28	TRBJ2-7	CASSSPSGLSPYEQYF	TGTGCCAGCAGCTCCCCCTCAGGGTTATCTCCATACGAGCAGTACTTC
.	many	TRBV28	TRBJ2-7	CASSFSPTYEQYF	TGTGCCAGCAGCTTTTCTCCTACCTACGAGCAGTACTTC
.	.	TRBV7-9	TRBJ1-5	CASSLASGARQPQHF	TGTGCCAGCAGCTTAGCGTCAGGGGCGAGGCAGCCCCAGCATTTT
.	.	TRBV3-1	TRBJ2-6	CASSQAVLSSGANVLTF	TGTGCCAGCAGCCAAGCGGTTCTTAGCTCTGGGGCCAACGTCCTGACTTTC
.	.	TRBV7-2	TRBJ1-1	CASSLAGTTEAFF	TGTGCCAGCAGCTTGGCAGGGACCACTGAAGCTTTCTTT
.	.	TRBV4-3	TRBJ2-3	CASSQDVSATDTQYF	TGCGCCAGCAGCCAAGATGTCAGTGCCACAGATACGCAGTATTTT
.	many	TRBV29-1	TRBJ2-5	CSVPPLRPKETQYF	TGCAGCGTCCCCCCCTTACGGCCTAAAGAGACCCAGTACTTC
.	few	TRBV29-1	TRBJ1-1	CSVENTEAFF	TGCAGCGTGGAGAACACTGAAGCTTTCTTT
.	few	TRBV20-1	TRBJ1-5	CSAHQAARDQPQHF	TGCAGTGCTCACCAGGCAGCAAGGGATCAGCCCCAGCATTTT
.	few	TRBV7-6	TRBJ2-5	CASSPGTAGTQYF	TGTGCCAGCAGCCCTGGGACAGCGGGGACCCAGTACTTC
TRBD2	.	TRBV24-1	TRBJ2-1	CATSDPRLAVWNEQFF	TGTGCCACCAGTGATCCCCGACTAGCGGTCTGGAATGAGCAGTTCTTC
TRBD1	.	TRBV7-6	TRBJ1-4	CASSLPAGTANEKLFF	TGTGCCAGCAGCTTACCTGCCGGGACAGCTAATGAAAAACTGTTTTTT
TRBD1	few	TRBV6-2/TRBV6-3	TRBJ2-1	CASRGTGPGGYNEQFF	TGTGCCAGCAGGGGGACAGGGCCAGGGGGATACAATGAGCAGTTCTTC
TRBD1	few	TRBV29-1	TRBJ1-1	CSVGPRTGDLNTEAFF	TGCAGCGTGGGCCCGAGGACAGGGGATTTGAACACTGAAGCTTTCTTT
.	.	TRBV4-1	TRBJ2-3	CASSQEPTSPGEDTQYF	TGCGCCAGCAGCCAAGAACCGACTAGTCCAGGAGAGGATACGCAGTATTTT
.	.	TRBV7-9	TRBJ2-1	CASSPSEYSYNEQFF	TGTGCCAGCAGCCCCTCCGAATACTCCTACAATGAGCAGTTCTTC
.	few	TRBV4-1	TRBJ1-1	CASSGSENTEAFF	TGCGCCAGCAGCGGCTCTGAGAACACTGAAGCTTTCTTT
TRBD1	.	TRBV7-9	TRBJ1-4	CASDKQGAYEKLFF	TGTGCCAGCGATAAGCAGGGGGCGTATGAAAAACTGTTTTTT
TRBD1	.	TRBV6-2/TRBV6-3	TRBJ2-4	CASSTRTGGWNIQYF	TGTGCCAGCAGTACTAGGACAGGGGGATGGAACATTCAGTACTTC
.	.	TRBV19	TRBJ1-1	CASNPGQNMNTEAFF	TGTGCCAGTAACCCCGGACAGAACATGAACACTGAAGCTTTCTTT